Presented here are 9 T cell receptor beta chains from one specimen sequenced in a study of T cell responses to AZD1222 COVID-19 vaccine. TCRdb keeps only in-frame clones here, not all; method: immunoSEQ multiplex PCR. The sample records tens of thousands of clones, 70% to 90% being singletons. The material was peripheral blood, obtained on day 0 of AZD1222 vaccination. The receptor set was obtained from an adult in good health.

The chain links TRBV19 to TRBJ1-6, with 10 positions matching TRBD1. CDR1 is LNHDA, CDR2 SQIVND, per germline (reference sequence). V lost 7 bases and J lost 9; bases outside the gene matches: 3. The CDR3 is 13 amino acids. CDR3 sequence: CASNDRGPSPLHF. Here the CDR3 DNA reads TGTGCCAGTAACGACAGGGGGCCTTCACCCCTCCACTTT.

The CDR3 DNA reads TGCGCCAGCAGCCAAGACTCGAGCTCCTATAATTCACCCCTCCACTTT. It is translated as CASSQDSSSYNSPLHF. The V call is TRBV4-1, the J call TRBJ1-6, with D uncertain. Trimming pared 0 bases from V and 0 bases from J, leaving 6 bases between. CDR1 and CDR2 (germline): MGHRA, YSYEKL. This CDR3 is built from 16 residues.

V is TRBV11-2 and J is TRBJ2-4; D might be TRBD1 (6 bases). This CDR3 has 12 residues. Germline V gives CDR1 SGHAT, CDR2 FQNNGV. Trimming removed 5 bases at V and 6 bases at J, with 8 bases between. The CDR3 nucleotides are TGTGCCAGCAGCGTGACAGGAAACATTCAGTACTTC. Protein: CASSVTGNIQYF. The full variable domain, its missing parts supplied by reference TRBV11-2 and TRBJ2-4, is EAGVAQSPRYKIIEKRQSVAFWCNPISGHATLYWYQQILGQGPKLLIQFQNNGVVDDSQLPKDRFSAERLKGVDSTLKIQPAKLEDSAVYLCASSVTGNIQYFGAGTRLSVL.

The chain has TRBV6-6 and TRBJ2-7; 13 nucleotides align to TRBD2. Germline V CDR1 and CDR2: MNHNY, SVGAGI (reference sequence). CDR3 length: 15 amino acids. V shed 4 bases and J 5 bases; nucleotides not matched to a gene: 5. In DNA form, the CDR3 reads TGTGCCAGCAGTTGGGGGGGGACTAGCGGGAACGAGCAGTACTTC. Translated, it gives CASSWGGTSGNEQYF.

The V and J genes are TRBV28 and TRBJ1-5, with D uncertain. With 8 bases removed from V and 0 bases from J, the gap between germline ends came to 8 bases. CDR1 and CDR2 from the germline V gene are MDHEN and SYDVKM. CDR3 size: 13 residues. In nucleotides, the CDR3 is TGTGCCAGCGTGCCGGGTAGCAATCAGCCCCAGCATTTT. This encodes CASVPGSNQPQHF.

The chain carries TRBV7-9 and TRBJ1-4; 8 bases are a match to TRBD1. V gave up 5 bases and J gave up 4 bases; unmatched junction bases: 3. Germline-derived CDR1 and CDR2 are SEHNR and FQNEAQ (reference sequence). The CDR3 is 14 residues long. This CDR3 reads CASSLDRVNEKLFF. CDR3 DNA sequence: TGTGCCAGCAGCCTGGACAGGGTTAATGAAAAACTGTTTTTT.

This rearrangement joins TRBV2 to TRBJ2-2, with 9 bases matching TRBD1. The V and J ends lost 4 bases and 5 bases, in that order; junction bases with no gene match: 5. The CDR3 length is 15 residues. The germline V gene has CDR1 SNHLY and CDR2 FYNNEI. This CDR3 reads CASSVGTGWTGELFF. The CDR3 coding sequence is TGTGCCAGCAGTGTGGGGACAGGGTGGACCGGGGAGCTGTTTTTT.

This clone showed up just once. Its ends do not fully match the called genes, so a read error is possible. The gene calls are TRBV30 and TRBJ2-3; D is unresolved. CDR1 is GTSNPN and CDR2 is SVGIG in the germline V gene (reference sequence). This CDR3 is built from 11 residues. For the CDR3, the DNA is TGTGCCTGGCAAAGCAGAGATACGCAGTATTTT. Translating it yields CAWQSRDTQYF.

The chain employs TRBV19 and TRBJ1-5; D unclear. Trimming pared 6 bases from V and 4 bases from J, leaving 10 bases between. From germline, CDR1 is LNHDA and CDR2 SQIVND (reference sequence). CDR3 length equals 13 residues. CDR3 in DNA: TGTGCCAGTAGCAAGGGTCCAAATCAGCCCCAGCATTTT. The encoded protein is CASSKGPNQPQHF. The whole variable domain, filled in from reference TRBV19 and TRBJ1-5, reads DGGITQSPKYLFRKEGQNVTLSCEQNLNHDAMYWYRQDPGQGLRLIYYSQIVNDFQKGDIAEGYSVSREKKESFPLTVTSAQKNPTAFYLCASSKGPNQPQHFGDGTRLSIL.